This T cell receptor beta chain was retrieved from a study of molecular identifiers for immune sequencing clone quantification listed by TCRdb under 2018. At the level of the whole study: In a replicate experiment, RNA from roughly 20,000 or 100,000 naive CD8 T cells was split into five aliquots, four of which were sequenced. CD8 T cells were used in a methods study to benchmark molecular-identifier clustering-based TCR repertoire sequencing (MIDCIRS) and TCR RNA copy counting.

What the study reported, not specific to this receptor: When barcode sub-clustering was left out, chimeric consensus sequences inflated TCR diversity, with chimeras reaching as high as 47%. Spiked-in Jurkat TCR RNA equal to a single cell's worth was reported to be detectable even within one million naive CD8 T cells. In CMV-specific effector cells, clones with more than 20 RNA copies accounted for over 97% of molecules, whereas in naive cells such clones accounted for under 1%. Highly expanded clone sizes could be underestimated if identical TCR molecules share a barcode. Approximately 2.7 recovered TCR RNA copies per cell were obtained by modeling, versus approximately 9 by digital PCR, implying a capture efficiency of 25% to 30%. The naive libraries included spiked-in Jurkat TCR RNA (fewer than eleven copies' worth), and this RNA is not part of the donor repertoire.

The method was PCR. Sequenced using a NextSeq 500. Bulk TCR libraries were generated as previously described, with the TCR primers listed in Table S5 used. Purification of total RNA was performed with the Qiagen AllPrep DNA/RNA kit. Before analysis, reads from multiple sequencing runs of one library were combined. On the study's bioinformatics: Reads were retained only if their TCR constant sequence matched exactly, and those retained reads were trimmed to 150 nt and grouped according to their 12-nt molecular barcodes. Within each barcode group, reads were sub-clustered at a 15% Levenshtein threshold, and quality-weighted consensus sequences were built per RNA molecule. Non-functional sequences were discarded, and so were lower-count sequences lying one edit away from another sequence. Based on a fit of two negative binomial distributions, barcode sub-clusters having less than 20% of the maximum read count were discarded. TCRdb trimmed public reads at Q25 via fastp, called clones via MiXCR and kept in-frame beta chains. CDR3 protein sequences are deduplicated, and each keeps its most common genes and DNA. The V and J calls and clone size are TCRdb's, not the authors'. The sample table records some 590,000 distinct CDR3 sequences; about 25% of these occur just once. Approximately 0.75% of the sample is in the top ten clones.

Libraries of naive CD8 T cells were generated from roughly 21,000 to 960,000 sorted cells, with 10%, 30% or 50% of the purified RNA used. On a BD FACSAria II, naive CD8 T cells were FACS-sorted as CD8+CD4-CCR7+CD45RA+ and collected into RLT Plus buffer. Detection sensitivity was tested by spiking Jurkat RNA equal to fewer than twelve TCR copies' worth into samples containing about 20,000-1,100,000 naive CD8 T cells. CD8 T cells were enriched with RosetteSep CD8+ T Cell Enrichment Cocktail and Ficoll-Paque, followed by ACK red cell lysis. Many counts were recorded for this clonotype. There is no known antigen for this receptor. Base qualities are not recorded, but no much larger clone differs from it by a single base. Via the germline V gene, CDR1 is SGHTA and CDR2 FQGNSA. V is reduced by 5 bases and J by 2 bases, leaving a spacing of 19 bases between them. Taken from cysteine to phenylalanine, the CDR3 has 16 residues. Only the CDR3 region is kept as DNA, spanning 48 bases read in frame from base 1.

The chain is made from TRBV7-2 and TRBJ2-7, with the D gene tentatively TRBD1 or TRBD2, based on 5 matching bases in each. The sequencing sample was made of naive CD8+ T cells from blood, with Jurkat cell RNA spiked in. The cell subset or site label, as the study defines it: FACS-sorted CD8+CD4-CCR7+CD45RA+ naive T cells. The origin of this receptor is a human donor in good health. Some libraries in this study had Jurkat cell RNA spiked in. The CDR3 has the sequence CASSPHRGTVTYEQYF. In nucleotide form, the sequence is TGTGCCAGCAGCCCCCACCGAGGGACGGTGACCTACGAGCAGTACTTC. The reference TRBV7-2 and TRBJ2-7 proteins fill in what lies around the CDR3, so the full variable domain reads GAGVSQSPSNKVTEKGKDVELRCDPISGHTALYWYRQSLGQGLEFLIYFQGNSAPDKSGLPSDRFSAERTGGSVSTLTIQRTQQEDSAVYLCASSPHRGTVTYEQYFGPGTRLTVT.